This T cell receptor (beta chain) derives from a study of blood T cell repertoires in COVID-19. The CDR3 is made up of 11 amino acids. Germline V gene data show CDR1 as LNHDA and CDR2 as SQIVND (reference sequence). V was trimmed by 5 bases and J by 4 bases, leaving 5 bases between them. This table comes from immunoSEQ multiplex PCR, and its TCRdb copy is limited to in-frame clones, with some not included. There are roughly 63,000 clones in the sample; roughly nine tenths occur only once, and under 3% lies in the top ten. The chain employs TRBV19 and TRBJ1-2; D is unclear. Sample: peripheral blood. The TCR was taken from a man in his fifties with acute or convalescent COVID-19. For the CDR3, the DNA is TGTGCCAGTAGTCCCTCCTATGGCTACACCTTC. It encodes CASSPSYGYTF.